A single T cell receptor beta chain is shown here with its context. This entry belongs to a study of blood T cell repertoires in COVID-19. Study background: The samples span acute and convalescent COVID-19 from the United States, Italy and Spain. PBMCs, B-cell-depleted T cells, or T cells provided the cDNA or gDNA that made up the material.

Germline V gives CDR1 SNHLY, CDR2 FYNNEI. CDR3 length: 14 amino acids. The V and J ends lost 2 bases and 0 bases respectively, with 7 bases between them. Original methodology: Amplified reference gene primers provided the basis for estimating nucleated cell counts. Repertoires were generated with immunoSEQ multiplex PCR, while TCRdb's copy carries only in-frame clones and drops some. That table gives V, J and clone size, and the DNA gave D and trimming. The sample has some 100,000 clones; almost 90% are singletons. The sequence was collected from a woman in her seventies with acute or convalescent COVID-19. This chain joins TRBV2 and TRBJ1-2; D remains ambiguous. Material for sequencing was peripheral blood. CDR3 protein: CASSEQVTNYGYTF. Here the CDR3 DNA reads TGTGCCAGCAGTGAACAGGTTACTAACTATGGCTACACCTTC.